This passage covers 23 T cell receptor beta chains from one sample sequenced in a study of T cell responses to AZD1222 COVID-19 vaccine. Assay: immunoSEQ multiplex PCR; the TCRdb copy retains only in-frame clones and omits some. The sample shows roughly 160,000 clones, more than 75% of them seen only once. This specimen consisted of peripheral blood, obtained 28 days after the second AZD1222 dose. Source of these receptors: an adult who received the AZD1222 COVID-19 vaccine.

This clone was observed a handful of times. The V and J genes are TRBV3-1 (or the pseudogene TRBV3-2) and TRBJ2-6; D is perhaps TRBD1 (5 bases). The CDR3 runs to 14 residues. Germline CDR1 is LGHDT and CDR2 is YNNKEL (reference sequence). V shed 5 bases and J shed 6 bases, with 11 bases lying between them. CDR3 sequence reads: CASSLDRQANVLTF. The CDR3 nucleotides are TGTGCCAGCAGCTTAGACAGACAGGCCAACGTCCTGACTTTC.

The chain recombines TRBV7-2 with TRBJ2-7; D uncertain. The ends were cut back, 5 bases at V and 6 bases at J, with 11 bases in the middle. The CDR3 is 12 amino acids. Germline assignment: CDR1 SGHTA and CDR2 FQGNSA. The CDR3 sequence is CASSPARREQYF. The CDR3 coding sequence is TGTGCCAGCAGCCCCGCTAGGCGCGAGCAGTACTTC.

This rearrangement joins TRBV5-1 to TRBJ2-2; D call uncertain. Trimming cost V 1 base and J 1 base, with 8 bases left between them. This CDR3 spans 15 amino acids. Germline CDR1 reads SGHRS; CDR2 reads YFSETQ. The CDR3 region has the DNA TGCGCCAGCAGCTTGAGTGGGTTGAACACCGGGGAGCTGTTTTTT. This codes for CASSLSGLNTGELFF.

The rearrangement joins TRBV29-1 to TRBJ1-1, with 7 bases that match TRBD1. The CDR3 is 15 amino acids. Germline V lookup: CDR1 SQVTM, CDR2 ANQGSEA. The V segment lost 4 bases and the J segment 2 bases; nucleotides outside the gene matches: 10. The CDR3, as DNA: TGCAGCGTTGGACCGGGACAGAGACGAAACACTGAAGCTTTCTTT. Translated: CSVGPGQRRNTEAFF.

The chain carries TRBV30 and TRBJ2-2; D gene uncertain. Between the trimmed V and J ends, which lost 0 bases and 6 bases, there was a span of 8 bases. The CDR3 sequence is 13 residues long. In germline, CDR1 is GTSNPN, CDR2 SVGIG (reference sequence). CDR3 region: CAWSVMGAGELFF. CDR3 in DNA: TGTGCCTGGAGTGTAATGGGCGCCGGGGAGCTGTTTTTT.

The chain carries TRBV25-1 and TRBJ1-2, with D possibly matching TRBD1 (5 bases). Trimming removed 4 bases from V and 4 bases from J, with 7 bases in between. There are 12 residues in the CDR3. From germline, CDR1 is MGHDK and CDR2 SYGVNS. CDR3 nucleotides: TGTGCCAGCAGTGCTCAGGGCTATGGCTACACCTTC. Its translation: CASSAQGYGYTF.

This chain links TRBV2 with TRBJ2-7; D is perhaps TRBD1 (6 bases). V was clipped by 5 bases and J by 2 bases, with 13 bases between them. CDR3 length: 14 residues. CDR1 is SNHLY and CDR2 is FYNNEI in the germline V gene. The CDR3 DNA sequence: TGTGCCAGCAGTTTGGGGACATTGCCCTACGAGCAGTACTTC. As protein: CASSLGTLPYEQYF.

The CDR3 DNA sequence: TGTGCCAGCAGCTTGGGCAGACACAATGAGCAGTTCTTC. Translated: CASSLGRHNEQFF. The chain joins TRBV7-2 to TRBJ2-1, with no clear D. This CDR3 has 13 residues. Trimming removed 3 bases from V and 5 bases from J, with 8 bases in between. The germline V gene encodes CDR1 SGHTA and CDR2 FQGNSA. The variable domain in full, completed from reference TRBV7-2 and TRBJ2-1, reads GAGVSQSPSNKVTEKGKDVELRCDPISGHTALYWYRQSLGQGLEFLIYFQGNSAPDKSGLPSDRFSAERTGGSVSTLTIQRTQQEDSAVYLCASSLGRHNEQFFGPGTRLTVL.

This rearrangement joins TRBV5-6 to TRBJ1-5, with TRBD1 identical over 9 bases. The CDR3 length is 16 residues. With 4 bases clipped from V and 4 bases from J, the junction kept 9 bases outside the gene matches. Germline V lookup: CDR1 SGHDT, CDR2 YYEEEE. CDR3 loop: CASSGGAGTGNQPQHF. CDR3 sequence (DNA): TGTGCCAGCAGCGGCGGTGCCGGGACAGGGAATCAGCCCCAGCATTTT.

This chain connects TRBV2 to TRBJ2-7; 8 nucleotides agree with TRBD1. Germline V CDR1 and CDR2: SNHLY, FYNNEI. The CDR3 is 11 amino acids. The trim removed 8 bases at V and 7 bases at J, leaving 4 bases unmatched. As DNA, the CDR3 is TGTGCCAGCGACAGGGGCGGGGAGCAGTACTTC. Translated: CASDRGGEQYF.

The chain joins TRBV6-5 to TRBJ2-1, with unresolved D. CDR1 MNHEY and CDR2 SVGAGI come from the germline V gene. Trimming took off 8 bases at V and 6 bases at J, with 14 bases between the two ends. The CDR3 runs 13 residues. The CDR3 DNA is TGTGCCAGCCCAAGGGTGTTTGGCAATGAGCAGTTCTTC. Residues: CASPRVFGNEQFF.

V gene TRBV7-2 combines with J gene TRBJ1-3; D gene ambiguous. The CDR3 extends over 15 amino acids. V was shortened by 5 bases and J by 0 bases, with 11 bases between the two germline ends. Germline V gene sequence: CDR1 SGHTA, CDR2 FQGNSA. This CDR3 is CASSTDTSSGNTIYF. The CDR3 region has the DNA TGTGCCAGCAGCACCGACACGAGCTCTGGAAACACCATATATTTT.

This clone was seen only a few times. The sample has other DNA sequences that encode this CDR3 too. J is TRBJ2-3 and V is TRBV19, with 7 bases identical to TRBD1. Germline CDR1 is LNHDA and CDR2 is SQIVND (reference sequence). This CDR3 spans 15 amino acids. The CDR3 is CAKKNDRVSTDTQYF. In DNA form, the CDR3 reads TGTGCAAAAAAGAACGACAGGGTAAGCACAGATACGCAGTATTTT.

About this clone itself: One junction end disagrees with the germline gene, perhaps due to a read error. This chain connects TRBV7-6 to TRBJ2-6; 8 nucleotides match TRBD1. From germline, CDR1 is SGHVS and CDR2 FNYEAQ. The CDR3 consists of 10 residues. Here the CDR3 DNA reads TGTGCCAGCAGCCCCCGACAGGGGAGTTTC. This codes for CASSPRQGSF.

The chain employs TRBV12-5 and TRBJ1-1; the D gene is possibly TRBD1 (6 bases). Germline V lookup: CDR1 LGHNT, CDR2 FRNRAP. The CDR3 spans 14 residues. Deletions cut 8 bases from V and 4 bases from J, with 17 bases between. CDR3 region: CASSATQGSTEAFF. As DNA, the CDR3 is TGTGCTAGTTCTGCGACTCAGGGGTCCACTGAAGCTTTCTTT. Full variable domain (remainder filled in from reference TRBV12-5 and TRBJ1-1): DARVTQTPRHKVTEMGQEVTMRCQPILGHNTVFWYRQTMMQGLELLAYFRNRAPLDDSGMPKDRFSAEMPDATLATLKIQPSEPRDSAVYFCASSATQGSTEAFFGQGTRLTVV.

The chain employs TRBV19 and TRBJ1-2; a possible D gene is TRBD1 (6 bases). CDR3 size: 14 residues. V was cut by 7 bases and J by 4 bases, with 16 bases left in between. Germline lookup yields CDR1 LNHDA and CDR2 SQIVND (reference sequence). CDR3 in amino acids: CASTDREGGYGYTF. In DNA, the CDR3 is TGTGCCAGTACCGACAGAGAGGGGGGCTATGGCTACACCTTC.

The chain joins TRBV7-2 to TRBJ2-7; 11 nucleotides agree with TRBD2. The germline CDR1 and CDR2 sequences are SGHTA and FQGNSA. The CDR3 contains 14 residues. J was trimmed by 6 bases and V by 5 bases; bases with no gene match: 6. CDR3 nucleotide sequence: TGTGCCAGCAGCAATAGCGGGGGGGCCGCCGAGCAGTACTTC. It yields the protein CASSNSGGAAEQYF.

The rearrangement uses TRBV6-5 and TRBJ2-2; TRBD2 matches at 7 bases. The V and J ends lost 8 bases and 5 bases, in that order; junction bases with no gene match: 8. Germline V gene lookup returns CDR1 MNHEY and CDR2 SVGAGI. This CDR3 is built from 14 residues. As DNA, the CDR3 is TGTGCCAGCGGGTTCCAGGGAGGGACCGGGGAGCTGTTTTTT. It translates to CASGFQGGTGELFF.

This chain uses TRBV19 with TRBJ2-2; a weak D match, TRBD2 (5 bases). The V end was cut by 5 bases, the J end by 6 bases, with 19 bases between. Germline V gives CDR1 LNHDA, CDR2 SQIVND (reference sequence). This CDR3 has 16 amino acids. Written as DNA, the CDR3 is TGTGCCAGTAGTTCTTGGGCCTCCGGGGTGGCCGGGGAGCTGTTTTTT. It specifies CASSSWASGVAGELFF.

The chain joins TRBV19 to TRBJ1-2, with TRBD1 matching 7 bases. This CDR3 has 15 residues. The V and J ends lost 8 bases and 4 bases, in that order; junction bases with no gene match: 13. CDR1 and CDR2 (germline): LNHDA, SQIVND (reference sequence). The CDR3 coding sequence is TGTGCCAGTGCTTTTACGGGACAGCCGTTCTATGGCTACACCTTC. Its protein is CASAFTGQPFYGYTF.

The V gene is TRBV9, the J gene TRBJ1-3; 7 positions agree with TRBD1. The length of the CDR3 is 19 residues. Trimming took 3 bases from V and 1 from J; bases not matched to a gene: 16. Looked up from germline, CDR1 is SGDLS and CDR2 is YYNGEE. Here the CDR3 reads CASSERIWGTEFSGNTIYF. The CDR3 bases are TGTGCCAGCAGCGAGAGGATCTGGGGGACAGAATTTTCTGGAAACACCATATATTTT.

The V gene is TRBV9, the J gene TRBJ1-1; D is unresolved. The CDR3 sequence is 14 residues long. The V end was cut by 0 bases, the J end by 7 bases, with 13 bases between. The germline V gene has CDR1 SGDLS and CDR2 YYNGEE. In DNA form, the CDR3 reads TGTGCCAGCAGCGTAGGGAGTTCTCGGCTTGAAGCTTTCTTT. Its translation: CASSVGSSRLEAFF.

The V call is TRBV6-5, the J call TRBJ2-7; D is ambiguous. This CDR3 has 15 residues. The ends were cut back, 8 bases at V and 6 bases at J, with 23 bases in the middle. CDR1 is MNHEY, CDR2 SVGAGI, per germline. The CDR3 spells CASRSVVRRRIEQYF. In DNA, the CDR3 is TGTGCCAGCCGATCTGTGGTACGCCGGCGGATCGAGCAGTACTTC.